This T cell receptor beta chain emerged from a study of blood T cell repertoires in COVID-19. Study-level information: Whether acute or convalescent, the COVID-19 samples came from the United States, Italy and Spain. PBMCs, B-cell-depleted T cells, or T cells were the source of the cDNA or gDNA that made up the material.

Original data processing: Estimates of nucleated cell counts were drawn from the amplification of reference gene primers. TCRdb's table, derived via immunoSEQ multiplex PCR, lists solely in-frame clones and lacks some. Clonal size and the V and J genes are those of that table, whereas D and trimming came from the DNA. The sample lists approximately 260,000 clones, over 75% occurring once. V dropped 1 base and J dropped 0 bases, with 10 bases sitting between them. The CDR3 consists of 16 residues. The germline V gene encodes CDR1 KGHSH and CDR2 LQKENI. The source material was peripheral blood. The rearrangement uses TRBV18 and TRBJ1-3; the D is unclear. The receptor's source is a human donor in a cohort sampled during active COVID-19. As DNA, the CDR3 is TGTGCCAGCTCACCACAGAGGTCAAACTCTGGAAACACCATATATTTT. This gives the protein CASSPQRSNSGNTIYF.